This entry concerns a single T cell receptor beta chain. Using immunoSEQ multiplex PCR, the repertoire was profiled, and TCRdb retains in-frame clones only, with some absent. The table includes around 40,000 clones, 70% to 90% detected once. This entry is derived from a study of blood T cell repertoires in COVID-19. The source material was peripheral blood. This TCR was sampled from a human donor in a cohort sampled during active COVID-19.

CDR3 coding DNA: TGTGCCAGCAGCCAAGGGAGAGCGGAAGAGACCCAGTACTTC. It yields the protein CASSQGRAEETQYF. The J gene is TRBJ2-5, the V gene TRBV3-1 (or the pseudogene TRBV3-2); D might be TRBD2 (5 bases). Trimming stripped 1 base from V and 3 bases from J, with 9 bases between. The CDR3 totals 14 residues. CDR1 is LGHDT, CDR2 YNNKEL, per germline (reference sequence).